This T cell receptor (beta chain) was recovered during a study of neurological immune-mediated disorders. This clonotype was seen at least ten times. Synthesis of cDNA was carried out by template-switch 5'RACE. The reaction used 10-nucleotide random UMIs. TCRdb itself ran the 5' RACE reads through MiXCR, one entry per CDR3 protein. The table records over 75,000 distinct CDR3 sequences, 5.8% of them present only once. The ends were cut back, 3 bases at V and 3 bases at J, with 6 bases in the middle. The CDR3 is 12 amino acids. Noted time point: longitudinal time-point 2. Unsorted libraries were prepared from 2 million PBMCs held at -80 C.

The TCR comes from a woman aged 55-70 years with multiple sclerosis. Material: PBMCs. The V call is TRBV12-3 or TRBV12-4, the J call TRBJ2-7; D gene ambiguous. The CDR3 DNA reads TGTGCCAGCAGTTTCCGGAGCTACGAGCAGTACTTC. Its translation is CASSFRSYEQYF.